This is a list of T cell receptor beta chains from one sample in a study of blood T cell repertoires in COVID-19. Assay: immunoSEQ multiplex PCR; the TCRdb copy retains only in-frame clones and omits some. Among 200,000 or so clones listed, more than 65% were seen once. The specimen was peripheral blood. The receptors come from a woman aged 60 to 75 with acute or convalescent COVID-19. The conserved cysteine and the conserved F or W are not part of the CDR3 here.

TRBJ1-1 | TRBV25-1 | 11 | ASQGGLNTEAF
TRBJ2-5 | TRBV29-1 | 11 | SVESGSRVTQY
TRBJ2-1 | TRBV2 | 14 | ASISPRGGSYNEQF
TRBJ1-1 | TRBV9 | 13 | ASSVSSAVQEEAF
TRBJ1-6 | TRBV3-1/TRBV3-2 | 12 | ASSQAFGNSPLH
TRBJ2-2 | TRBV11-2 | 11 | ASSLDRTGELF
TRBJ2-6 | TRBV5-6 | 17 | ASSPRPSGTLSGANVLT
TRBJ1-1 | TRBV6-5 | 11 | ASRAGDVTEAF
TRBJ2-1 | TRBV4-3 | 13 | ASSQDLGAGYEQF
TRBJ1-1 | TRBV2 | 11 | ASRVTGGTEAF
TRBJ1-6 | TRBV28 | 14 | AVTGPMQGPSSPLH
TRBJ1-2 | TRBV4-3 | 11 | ASSQVGSGGYT
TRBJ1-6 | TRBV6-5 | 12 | ASIGTAVNSPLH
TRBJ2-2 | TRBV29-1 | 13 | SALRDTSNTGELF
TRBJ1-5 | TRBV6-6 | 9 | ASRSDQPQH
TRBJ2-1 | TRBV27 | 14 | ASSSPSGGAGDEQF
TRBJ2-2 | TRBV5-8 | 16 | ASSLYPHRPPNTGELF
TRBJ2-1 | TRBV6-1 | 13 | ASSEWFGSYNEQF
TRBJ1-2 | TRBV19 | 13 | ASSILRDSNYGYT
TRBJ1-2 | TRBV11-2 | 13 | ASSYSGGSNYGYT
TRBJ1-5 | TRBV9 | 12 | ASSVGGGRQPQH
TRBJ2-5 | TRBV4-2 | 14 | ASSQEGPAGGETQY
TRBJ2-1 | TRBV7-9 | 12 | ASSFVSYYNEQF
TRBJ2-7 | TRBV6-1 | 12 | ASRYSGNPYEQY
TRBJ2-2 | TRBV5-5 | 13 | ASSFTGWGAGELF
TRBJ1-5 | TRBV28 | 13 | ASSQQGGAGQPQH
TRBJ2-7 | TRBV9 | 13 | ASSVVWAGLYEQY
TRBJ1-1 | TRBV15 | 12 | ATSRGQLNTEAF
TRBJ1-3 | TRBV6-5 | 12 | ASSYSLSGNTIY
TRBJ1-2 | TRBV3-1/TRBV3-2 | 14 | ASSQTPDRANYGYT
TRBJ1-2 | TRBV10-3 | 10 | AIRGTGGGYT
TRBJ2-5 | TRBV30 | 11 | AWNPGGRQTQY
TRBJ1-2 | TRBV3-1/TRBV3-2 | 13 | ASSQVPNSQYGYT
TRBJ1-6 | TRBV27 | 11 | AGTGTYNSPLH
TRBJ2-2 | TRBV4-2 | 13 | ASSQSPYVTGELF
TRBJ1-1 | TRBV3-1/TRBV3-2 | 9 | ASTRDTEAF
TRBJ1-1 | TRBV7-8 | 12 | ASSRTDLGTEAF
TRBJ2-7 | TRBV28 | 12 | ASSRQGTRYEQY
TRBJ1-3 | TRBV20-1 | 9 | SARSGNTIY
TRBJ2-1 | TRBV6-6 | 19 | ASSPTPGLAGAPGSYNEQF
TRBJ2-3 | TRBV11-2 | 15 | ASSLGAGGLSTDTQY
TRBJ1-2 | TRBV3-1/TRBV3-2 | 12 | ASRNRASSYGYT
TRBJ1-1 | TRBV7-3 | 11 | ASSSTGATEAF
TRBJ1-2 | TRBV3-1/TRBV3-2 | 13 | ASSQDWTGAHGYT
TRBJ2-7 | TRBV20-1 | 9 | SAAESYEQY
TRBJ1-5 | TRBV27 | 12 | ASSLYREFQPQH
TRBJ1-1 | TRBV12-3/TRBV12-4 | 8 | ASSLERAF
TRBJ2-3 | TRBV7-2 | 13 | ASSRTGLSTDTQY
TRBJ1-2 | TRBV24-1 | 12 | ATSDPGTGYGYT
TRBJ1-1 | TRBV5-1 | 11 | ASSRSGNTEAF
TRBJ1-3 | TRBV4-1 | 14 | ASSQEGQGIGNTIY
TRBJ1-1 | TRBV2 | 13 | ASSEMGREDTEAF
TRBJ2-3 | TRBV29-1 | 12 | SVETSGVTDTQY
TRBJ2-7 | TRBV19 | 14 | ASSALGRGSYYEQY
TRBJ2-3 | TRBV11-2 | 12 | ASGTGNFRNTQY